These 25 T cell receptor beta chains came from one sample sequenced in a study of T-cell reconstitution after alpha-beta-depleted transplantation in children. Unique molecular identifiers were used in preparing the TCRbeta library. TCRdb called the PCR reads again in MiXCR, with one record for every CDR3 protein. This table holds about 250,000 distinct CDR3 sequences, about 24% found once. The sequencing used PBMCs, mostly from graft donor cells, collected 360 days after TCRalphabeta/CD19-depleted stem cell transplant. These TCRs come from a female patient aged 2-10 years who had a stem cell transplant for congenital amegakaryocytic thrombocytopenia, so the T cells may come from the graft donor.

The V and J genes are TRBV27 and TRBJ2-7, with TRBD1 matching over 7 bases. The junction had 4 bases not matched to a gene; V was cut back by 5 bases and J by 3 bases. The germline V gene has CDR1 MNHEY and CDR2 SMNVEV (reference sequence). This CDR3 has 13 residues. The CDR3 DNA sequence: TGTGCCAGCAGTCCGACAGGGAACTACGAGCAGTACTTC. Its translation is CASSPTGNYEQYF.

The J gene is TRBJ2-1, the V gene TRBV28, with 10 bases that match TRBD2. From germline, CDR1 is MDHEN and CDR2 SYDVKM. The CDR3 runs to 15 residues. V lost 5 bases and J lost 8; bases outside the gene matches: 9. CDR3 residues: CASSLSGRAIYEQFF. The CDR3 DNA reads as TGTGCCAGCAGTCTGAGCGGGAGGGCCATCTATGAGCAGTTCTTC.

This clonotype has only a few counts. The chain has TRBV19 and TRBJ1-5, with D perhaps matching TRBD1 (5 bases). The V end was cut by 4 bases, the J end by 1 base, with 11 bases between. The CDR3 has 15 residues. Germline values: CDR1 LNHDA, CDR2 SQIVND (reference sequence). The DNA of the CDR3 is TGTGCCAGTAGTAGATCTGGGGCGAGCAATCAGCCCCAGCATTTT. Its protein product is CASSRSGASNQPQHF.

The chain combines TRBV7-9 with TRBJ2-3; 12 nucleotides align to TRBD2. Germline loops: CDR1 SEHNR, CDR2 FQNEAQ (reference sequence). V shed 5 bases and J 3 bases; nucleotides not matched to a gene: 3. The length of the CDR3 is 15 residues. This chain's CDR3 is CASSRGLAGTDTQYF. The CDR3 DNA is TGTGCCAGCAGCCGCGGACTAGCGGGGACAGATACGCAGTATTTT.

This chain connects TRBV10-3 to TRBJ2-5; 11 bases line up with TRBD2. CDR1 and CDR2 from the germline V gene are ENHRY and SYGVKD. CDR3 size: 13 residues. The junction had 7 bases not matched to a gene; V was cut back by 11 bases and J by 5 bases. Here the CDR3 reads CAHTSGRGETQYF. The CDR3 bases are TGTGCCCACACTAGCGGGAGAGGGGAGACCCAGTACTTC.

In its sample, this clonotype was seen a few times. V is TRBV7-6 and J is TRBJ2-3; possible D gene TRBD2, 5 bases. The CDR3 length is 16 residues. Germline loops: CDR1 SGHVS, CDR2 FNYEAQ. The V and J ends lost 0 bases and 7 bases respectively, with 17 bases between them. Here the CDR3 DNA reads TGTGCCAGCAGCTTAGCAGACTACCCGACCCTTAATACGCAGTATTTT. This gives the protein CASSLADYPTLNTQYF.

This clonotype has more than one count but fewer than ten. CDR3 residues: CATSDPLANSYNEQFF. The DNA of the CDR3 is TGTGCCACCAGTGACCCACTAGCGAACTCCTACAATGAGCAGTTCTTC. The chain combines TRBV24-1 with TRBJ2-1; 7 nucleotides match TRBD2. Unmatched junction bases numbered 5, after V lost 4 bases and J lost 0 bases. CDR1 is KGHDR, CDR2 SFDVKD, per germline. This CDR3 region has 16 residues.

The chain uses TRBV25-1 and TRBJ2-1, with D perhaps TRBD2 (6 bases). The V end lost 8 bases, the J end lost 9 bases, and 14 bases lay between the germline ends. CDR1 and CDR2 (germline): MGHDK, SYGVNS. The CDR3 has 12 residues. The CDR3 sequence is CASRPGDGEQFF. CDR3 nucleotides: TGTGCCAGCCGACCGGGGGACGGTGAGCAGTTCTTC.

In its sample, this clonotype was seen a few times. The chain has TRBV5-1 and TRBJ2-4, with unresolved D. Germline CDR1 reads SGHRS; CDR2 reads YFSETQ. The CDR3 sequence is 13 residues long. Trimming took 0 bases from V and 5 from J, leaving 6 bases between them. CDR3 loop: CASSLGQQNIQYF. The DNA for the CDR3 is TGCGCCAGCAGCTTGGGGCAGCAAAACATTCAGTACTTC.

The rearrangement links TRBV6-5 to TRBJ2-1, with 9 bases fitting TRBD2. The trim removed 2 bases at V and 6 bases at J, leaving 8 bases unmatched. The CDR3 is made up of 16 amino acids. Germline values: CDR1 MNHEY, CDR2 SVGAGI. CDR3: CASSYPGLAPLNEQFF. The CDR3 nucleotides read TGTGCCAGCAGTTACCCGGGACTAGCTCCTCTCAATGAGCAGTTCTTC.

This clonotype turned up a few times. This chain links TRBV10-3 with TRBJ2-5; D tentatively reads TRBD1 or TRBD2 (5 bases each). Germline V CDR1 and CDR2: ENHRY, SYGVKD. Deletions cut 7 bases from V and 5 bases from J, with 20 bases between. The CDR3 length is 15 residues. In nucleotides, the CDR3 is TGTGCCATCATGGCCACGGGGCAAAGGGAGGAGACCCAGTACTTC. Amino acid sequence: CAIMATGQREETQYF.

This clonotype occurred a few times. The J gene is TRBJ2-7, the V gene TRBV12-3 or TRBV12-4; D unresolved. This CDR3 contains 13 residues. Deletions cut 3 bases from V and 2 bases from J, with 8 bases between. The CDR3 sequence: CASSFARPYEQYF. The CDR3 coding sequence is TGTGCCAGCAGTTTCGCTCGACCCTACGAGCAGTACTTC.

The DNA of the CDR3 is TGTGCCAGCAGCCAAGGACAGTTCGAGGGCTACACCTTC. It encodes CASSQGQFEGYTF. The rearrangement uses TRBV3-1 and TRBJ1-2, with D perhaps matching TRBD1 (5 bases). This CDR3 has 13 amino acids. V lost 1 base and J lost 8, with 11 bases in between. From germline, CDR1 is LGHDT and CDR2 YNNKEL (reference sequence).

The chain uses TRBV6-2 or TRBV6-3 and TRBJ2-3; 15 positions match TRBD2. There are 16 residues in the CDR3. V lost 6 bases and J lost 4; bases outside the gene matches: 5. Germline-derived CDR1 and CDR2 are MNHEY and SVGEGT. CDR3 sequence: CASRRTSGRGPDTQYF. The DNA of the CDR3 is TGTGCCAGCAGGAGGACTAGCGGGAGGGGGCCAGATACGCAGTATTTT.

J is TRBJ1-4 and V is TRBV9, with 8 bases matching TRBD1. Looked up from germline, CDR1 is SGDLS and CDR2 is YYNGEE. V lost 4 bases to trimming and J lost 7 bases; unmatched junction nucleotides: 9. The CDR3 totals 15 residues. The CDR3 loop is CASSPRPGGFEKLFF. Written as DNA, the CDR3 is TGTGCCAGCAGCCCCCGGCCAGGGGGCTTTGAAAAACTGTTTTTT. The whole variable domain, remainder taken from reference TRBV9 and TRBJ1-4, is DSGVTQTPKHLITATGQRVTLRCSPRSGDLSVYWYQQSLDQGLQFLIQYYNGEERAKGNILERFSAQQFPDLHSELNLSSLELGDSALYFCASSPRPGGFEKLFFGSGTQLSVL.

This clonotype occurred a few times. The chain carries TRBV5-1 and TRBJ2-7; a weak D match, TRBD2 (6 bases). Trimming took off 4 bases at V and 4 bases at J, with 18 bases between the two ends. CDR3 size: 15 residues. The germline CDR1 and CDR2 sequences are SGHRS and YFSETQ. The CDR3: CASSPWVGEEYEQYF. CDR3 sequence (DNA): TGCGCCAGCAGCCCTTGGGTAGGGGAGGAATACGAGCAGTACTTC. Variable domain in full (rest from reference TRBV5-1 and TRBJ2-7): KAGVTQTPRYLIKTRGQQVTLSCSPISGHRSVSWYQQTPGQGLQFLFEYFSETQRNKGNFPGRFSGRQFSNSRSEMNVSTLELGDSALYLCASSPWVGEEYEQYFGPGTRLTVT.

This clonotype turned up a few times. The chain uses TRBV4-1 and TRBJ2-5; D possibly uses TRBD1 or TRBD2 (7 bases each). The CDR3 has 17 amino acids. Germline assignment: CDR1 MGHRA and CDR2 YSYEKL. V lost 4 bases and J 5 bases, leaving 23 bases between the germline ends. The CDR3 bases are TGCGCCAGCAGCCGATTGGGATTGCGACAGGGAGGGGAGACCCAGTACTTC. Its protein product is CASSRLGLRQGGETQYF.

This clonotype was detected only a few times. The chain uses TRBV29-1 and TRBJ1-1, with unresolved D. The length of the CDR3 is 13 residues. With 4 bases removed from V and 3 bases from J, the gap between germline ends came to 12 bases. The germline V gene has CDR1 SQVTM and CDR2 ANQGSEA. CDR3 nucleotide sequence: TGCAGCGTTGTTGTAACCCGGGACACTGAAGCTTTCTTT. This codes for CSVVVTRDTEAFF.

The gene calls are TRBV28 and TRBJ2-1; perhaps TRBD2 as D (7 bases). The CDR3 totals 15 residues. V lost 6 bases to trimming and J lost 5 bases, with 17 bases between them. CDR1 MDHEN and CDR2 SYDVKM come from the germline V gene. The CDR3 reads CASSAWGGLHNEQFF. CDR3 bases: TGTGCCAGCAGCGCTTGGGGGGGCCTTCACAATGAGCAGTTCTTC.

The chain joins TRBV30 to TRBJ2-7; perhaps D is TRBD1 or TRBD2 (6 bases each). This CDR3 region has 13 residues. The V gene's germline CDR1 is GTSNPN and CDR2 SVGIG (reference sequence). Between the trimmed V and J ends, which lost 0 bases and 6 bases, there was a span of 12 bases. The CDR3 nucleotides read TGTGCCTGGAGTGTACAGGGAGGTGGCGAGCAGTACTTC. Translating gives CAWSVQGGGEQYF.

The V call is TRBV6-5, the J call TRBJ2-7; 8 positions match TRBD1. V was clipped by 4 bases and J by 3 bases; unmatched bases: 5. CDR1 MNHEY and CDR2 SVGAGI come from the germline V gene. The CDR3 length is 14 residues. In DNA, the CDR3 is TGTGCCAGCAGTTCACGGACAGGGCTCTACGAGCAGTACTTC. Its translation: CASSSRTGLYEQYF.

The chain couples TRBV27 to TRBJ2-1; TRBD2 aligns across 16 bases. Unmatched junction bases numbered 20, after V lost 3 bases and J lost 6 bases. This CDR3 is 22 amino acids long. CDR1 MNHEY and CDR2 SMNVEV come from the germline V gene (reference sequence). The CDR3 here is CASSFRSWGLAGGPAQINEQFF. CDR3 sequence (DNA): TGTGCCAGCAGTTTTCGGTCTTGGGGACTAGCGGGAGGGCCCGCCCAAATCAATGAGCAGTTCTTC.

The sample holds many counts of this clonotype. In DNA form, the CDR3 reads TGTGCCAGCAGCCGCAGGGACAGGGGCTACGAGCAGTACTTC. Translated, it gives CASSRRDRGYEQYF. The chain employs TRBV3-1 and TRBJ2-7, with 10 positions matching TRBD1. Losses at the gene ends were 4 bases for V and 3 bases for J; bases not matched to a gene: 3. Germline CDR1 LGHDT, CDR2 YNNKEL (reference sequence). There are 14 residues in the CDR3.

The chain employs TRBV29-1 and TRBJ2-1; TRBD2 agrees at 7 bases. CDR1 and CDR2 (germline): SQVTM, ANQGSEA. V trimming: 4 bases; J trimming: 5 bases; junction bases outside the gene matches: 14. The CDR3 covers 16 residues. In DNA, the CDR3 is TGCAGCGTTGCCCCCCTGTTGGCGGGGGAAGACAATGAGCAGTTCTTC. It encodes CSVAPLLAGEDNEQFF.

The rearrangement links TRBV2 to TRBJ2-2, with unresolved D. This CDR3 has 13 residues. The V gene's germline CDR1 is SNHLY and CDR2 FYNNEI. V was pared by 2 bases and J by 6 bases, with 7 bases between. CDR3 coding DNA: TGTGCCAGCAGTGAATATCGGCCCGGGGAGCTGTTTTTT. Amino acids: CASSEYRPGELFF.